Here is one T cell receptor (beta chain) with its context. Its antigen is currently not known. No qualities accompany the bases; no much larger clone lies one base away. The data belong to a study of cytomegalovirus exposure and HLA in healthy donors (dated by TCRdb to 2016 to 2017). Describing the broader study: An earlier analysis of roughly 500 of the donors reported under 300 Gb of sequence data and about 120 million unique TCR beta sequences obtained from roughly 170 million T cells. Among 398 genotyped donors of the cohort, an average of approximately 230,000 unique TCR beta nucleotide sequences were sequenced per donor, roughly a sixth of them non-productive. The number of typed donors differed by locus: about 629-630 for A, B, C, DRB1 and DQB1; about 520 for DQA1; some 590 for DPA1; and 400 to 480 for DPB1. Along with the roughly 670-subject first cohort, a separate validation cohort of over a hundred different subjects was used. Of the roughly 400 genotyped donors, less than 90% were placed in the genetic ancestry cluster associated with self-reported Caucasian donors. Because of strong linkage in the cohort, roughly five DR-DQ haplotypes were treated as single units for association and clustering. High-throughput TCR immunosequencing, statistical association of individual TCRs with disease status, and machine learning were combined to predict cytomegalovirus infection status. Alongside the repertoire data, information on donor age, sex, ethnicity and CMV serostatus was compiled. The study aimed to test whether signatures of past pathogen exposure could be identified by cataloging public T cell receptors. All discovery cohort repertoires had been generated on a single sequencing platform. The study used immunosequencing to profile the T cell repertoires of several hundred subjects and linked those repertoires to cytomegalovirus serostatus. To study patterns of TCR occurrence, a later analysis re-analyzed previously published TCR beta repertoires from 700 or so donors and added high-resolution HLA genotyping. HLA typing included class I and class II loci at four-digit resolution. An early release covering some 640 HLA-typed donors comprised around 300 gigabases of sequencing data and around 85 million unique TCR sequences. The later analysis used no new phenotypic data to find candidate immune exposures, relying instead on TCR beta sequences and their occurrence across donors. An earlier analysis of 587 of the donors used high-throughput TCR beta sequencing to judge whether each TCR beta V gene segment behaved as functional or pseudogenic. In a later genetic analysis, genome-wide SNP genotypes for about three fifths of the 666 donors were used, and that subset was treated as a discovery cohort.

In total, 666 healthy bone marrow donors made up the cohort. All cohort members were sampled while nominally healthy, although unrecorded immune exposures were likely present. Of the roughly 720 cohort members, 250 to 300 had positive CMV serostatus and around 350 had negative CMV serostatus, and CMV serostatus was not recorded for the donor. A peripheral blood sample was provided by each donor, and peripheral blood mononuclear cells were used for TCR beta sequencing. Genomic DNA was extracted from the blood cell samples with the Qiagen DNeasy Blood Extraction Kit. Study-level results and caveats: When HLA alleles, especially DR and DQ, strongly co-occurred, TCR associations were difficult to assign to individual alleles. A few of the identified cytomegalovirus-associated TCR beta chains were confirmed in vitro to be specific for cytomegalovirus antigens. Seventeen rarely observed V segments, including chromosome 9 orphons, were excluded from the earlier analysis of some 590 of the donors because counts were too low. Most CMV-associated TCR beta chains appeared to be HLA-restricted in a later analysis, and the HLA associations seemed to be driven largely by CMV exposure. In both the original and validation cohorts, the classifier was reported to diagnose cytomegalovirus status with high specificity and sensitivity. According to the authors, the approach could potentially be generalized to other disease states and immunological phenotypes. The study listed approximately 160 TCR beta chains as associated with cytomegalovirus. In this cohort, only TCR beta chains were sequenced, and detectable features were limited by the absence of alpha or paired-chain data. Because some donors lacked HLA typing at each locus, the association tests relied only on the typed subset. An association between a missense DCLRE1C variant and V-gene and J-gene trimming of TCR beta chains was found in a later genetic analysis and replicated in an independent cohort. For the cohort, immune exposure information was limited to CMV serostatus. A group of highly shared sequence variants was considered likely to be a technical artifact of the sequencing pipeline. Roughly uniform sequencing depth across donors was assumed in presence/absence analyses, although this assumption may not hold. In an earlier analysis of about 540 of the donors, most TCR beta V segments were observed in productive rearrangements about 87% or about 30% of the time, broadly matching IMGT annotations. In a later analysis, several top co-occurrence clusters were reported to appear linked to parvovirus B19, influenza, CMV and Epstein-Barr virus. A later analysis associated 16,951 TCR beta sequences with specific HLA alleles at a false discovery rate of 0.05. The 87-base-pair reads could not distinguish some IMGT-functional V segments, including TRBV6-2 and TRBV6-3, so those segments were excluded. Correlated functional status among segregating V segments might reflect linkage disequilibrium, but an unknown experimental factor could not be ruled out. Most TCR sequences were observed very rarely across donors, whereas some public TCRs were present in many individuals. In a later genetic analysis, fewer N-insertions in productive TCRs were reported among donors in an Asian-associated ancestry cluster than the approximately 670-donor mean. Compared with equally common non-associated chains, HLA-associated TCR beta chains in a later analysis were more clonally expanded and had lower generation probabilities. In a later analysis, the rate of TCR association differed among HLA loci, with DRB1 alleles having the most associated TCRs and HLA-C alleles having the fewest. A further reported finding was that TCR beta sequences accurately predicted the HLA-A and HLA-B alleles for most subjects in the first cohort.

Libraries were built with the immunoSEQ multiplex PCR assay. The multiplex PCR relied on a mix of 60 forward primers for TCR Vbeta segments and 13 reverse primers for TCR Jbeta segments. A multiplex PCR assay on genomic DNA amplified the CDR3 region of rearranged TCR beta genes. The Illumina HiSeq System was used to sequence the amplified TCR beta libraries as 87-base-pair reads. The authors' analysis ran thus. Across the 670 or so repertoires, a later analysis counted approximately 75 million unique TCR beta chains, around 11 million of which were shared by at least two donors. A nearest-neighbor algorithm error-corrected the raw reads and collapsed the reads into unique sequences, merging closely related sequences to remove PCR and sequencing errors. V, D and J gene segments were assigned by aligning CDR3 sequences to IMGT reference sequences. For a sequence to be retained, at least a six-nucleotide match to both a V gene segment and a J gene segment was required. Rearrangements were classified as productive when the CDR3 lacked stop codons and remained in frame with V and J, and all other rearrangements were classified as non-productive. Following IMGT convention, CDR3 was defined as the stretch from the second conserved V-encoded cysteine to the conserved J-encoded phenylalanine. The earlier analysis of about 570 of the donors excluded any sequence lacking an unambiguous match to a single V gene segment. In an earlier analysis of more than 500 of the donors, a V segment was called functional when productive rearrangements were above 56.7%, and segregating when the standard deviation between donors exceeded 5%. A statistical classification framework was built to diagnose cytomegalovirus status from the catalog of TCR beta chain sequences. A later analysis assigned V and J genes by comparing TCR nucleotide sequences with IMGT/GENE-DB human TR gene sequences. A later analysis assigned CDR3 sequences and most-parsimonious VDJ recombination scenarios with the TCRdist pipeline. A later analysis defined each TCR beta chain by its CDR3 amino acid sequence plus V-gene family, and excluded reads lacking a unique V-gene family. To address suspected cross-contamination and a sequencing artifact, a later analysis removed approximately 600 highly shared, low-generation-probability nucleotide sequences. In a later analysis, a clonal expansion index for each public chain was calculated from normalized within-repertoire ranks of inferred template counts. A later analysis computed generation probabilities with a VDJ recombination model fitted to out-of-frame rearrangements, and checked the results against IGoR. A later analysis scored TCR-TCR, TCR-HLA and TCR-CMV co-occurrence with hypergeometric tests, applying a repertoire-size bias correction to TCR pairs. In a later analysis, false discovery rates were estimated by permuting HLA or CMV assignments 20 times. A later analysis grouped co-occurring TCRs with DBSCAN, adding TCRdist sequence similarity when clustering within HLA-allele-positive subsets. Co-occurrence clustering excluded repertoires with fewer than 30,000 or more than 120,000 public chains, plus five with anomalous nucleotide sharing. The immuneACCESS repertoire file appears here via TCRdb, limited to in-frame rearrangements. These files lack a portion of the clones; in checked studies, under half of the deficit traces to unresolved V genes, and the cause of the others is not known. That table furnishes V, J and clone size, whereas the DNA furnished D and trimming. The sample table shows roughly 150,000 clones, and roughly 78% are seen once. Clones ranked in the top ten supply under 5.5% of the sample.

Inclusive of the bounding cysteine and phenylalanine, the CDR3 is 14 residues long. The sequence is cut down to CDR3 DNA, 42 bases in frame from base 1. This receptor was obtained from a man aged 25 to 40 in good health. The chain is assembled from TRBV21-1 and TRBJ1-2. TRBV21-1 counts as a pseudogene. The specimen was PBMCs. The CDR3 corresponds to CASSPWRADHGYTF. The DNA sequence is TGTGCCAGCAGCCCCTGGAGGGCAGACCATGGCTACACCTTC.